Below, 24 T cell receptor beta chains from the same sample are listed, as sequenced in a study of post-analysis software for immune sequencing data. Unique molecular identifiers were present in the TCR beta cDNA libraries. MiXCR was run by TCRdb on the PCR reads, yielding one entry per CDR3 protein. The sample contains 160,000 or so distinct CDR3 sequences, about 36% of which appear only once. The specimen comprised blood, sampled after autologous hematopoietic stem cell transplantation. Receptors were obtained from a girl under 18 with multiple sclerosis.

This clonotype was recorded many times. The V gene is TRBV4-2, the J gene TRBJ1-5; D not certain. The germline CDR1 and CDR2 sequences are LGHNA and YNFKEQ. This CDR3 comprises 15 residues. V lost 0 bases, J lost 1 base, and 7 bases lay in between. CDR3: CASSQDGGSNQPQHF. The CDR3 DNA sequence: TGTGCCAGCAGCCAAGATGGAGGGAGCAATCAGCCCCAGCATTTT.

In DNA, the CDR3 is TGTGCCAGCACAGGGGCATCCACCGGGGAGCTGTTTTTT. Protein: CASTGASTGELFF. The J gene is TRBJ2-2, the V gene TRBV12-3 or TRBV12-4; the D gene is possibly TRBD1 (6 bases). CDR3 size: 13 residues. The V end lost 7 bases, the J end lost 4 bases, and 10 bases lay between the germline ends.

This clonotype was counted only a few times. The chain employs TRBV6-5 and TRBJ1-4, with D perhaps TRBD1 (5 bases). V lost 2 bases and J 6 bases, leaving 19 bases between the germline ends. Per germline, CDR1 MNHEY and CDR2 SVGAGI. This CDR3 spans 17 amino acids. CDR3 residues: CASSYQPGREVYEKLFF. The CDR3 region has the DNA TGTGCCAGCAGTTACCAACCGGGACGTGAGGTCTATGAAAAACTGTTTTTT.

V gene TRBV9 combines with J gene TRBJ2-2, with TRBD1 matching over 8 bases. This CDR3 region has 13 residues. With V trimmed by 4 bases and J by 6 bases, 2 bases remained unmatched. The germline V gene has CDR1 SGDLS and CDR2 YYNGEE. CDR3 amino acids: CASSLTGAGELFF. The CDR3 DNA follows: TGTGCCAGCAGCTTGACAGGGGCCGGGGAGCTGTTTTTT.

The chain employs TRBV24-1 and TRBJ2-3; 11 nucleotides line up with TRBD2. The CDR3 length is 16 residues. CDR1 and CDR2 (germline): KGHDR, SFDVKD. J gave up 6 bases and V 5 bases, and 9 bases lay outside the gene matches. This chain's CDR3 is CATSGRLAGNSDTQYF. CDR3 DNA: TGTGCCACCAGTGGTAGACTAGCGGGAAATTCTGATACGCAGTATTTT.

The rearrangement links TRBV24-1 to TRBJ2-2, with 7 bases matching TRBD1. The germline V gene has CDR1 KGHDR and CDR2 SFDVKD. The J segment lost 4 bases and the V segment lost 3 bases, leaving 4 bases of the junction unmatched. The CDR3 sequence is 15 residues long. The CDR3 is CATSDRRQGTGELFF. In DNA form, the CDR3 reads TGTGCCACCAGTGATCGACGACAGGGCACCGGGGAGCTGTTTTTT.

The rearrangement links TRBV20-1 to TRBJ2-3, with D possibly called TRBD1 or TRBD2 (5 bases each). CDR3 size: 16 residues. Germline V gene sequence: CDR1 DFQATT, CDR2 SNEGSKA (reference sequence). V gave up 5 bases and J gave up 0 bases, with 18 bases separating them. The CDR3 protein is CSAPRTGQTSTDTQYF. The CDR3 bases are TGCAGTGCTCCACGAACGGGGCAGACTAGCACAGATACGCAGTATTTT.

This CDR3 is CASSLVASGETQYF. The CDR3 nucleotides read TGTGCCAGCAGCTTAGTAGCGAGTGGGGAGACCCAGTACTTC. The V gene is TRBV7-2, the J gene TRBJ2-5; D may be TRBD2 (5 bases). V was cut by 1 base and J by 5 bases, with 11 bases left in between. CDR1 is SGHTA and CDR2 is FQGNSA in the germline V gene. This CDR3 comprises 14 residues.

The chain links TRBV5-1 to TRBJ2-7, with 9 bases identical to TRBD1. The V gene's germline CDR1 is SGHRS and CDR2 YFSETQ. With V trimmed by 1 base and J by 2 bases, 7 bases remained unmatched. The CDR3 contains 16 residues. The chain's CDR3 is CASSLCWDRDAYEQYF. DNA of the CDR3: TGCGCCAGCAGCTTGTGCTGGGACAGGGACGCCTACGAGCAGTACTTC.

This sequence joins TRBV7-9 and TRBJ1-1; tentatively, D is TRBD1 (6 bases). The germline CDR1 and CDR2 sequences are SEHNR and FQNEAQ (reference sequence). The germline V and J ends were trimmed by 5 bases and 5 bases, with 9 bases remaining between them. This CDR3 contains 12 residues. The CDR3 loop reads CASSPQGTEAFF. CDR3 bases: TGTGCCAGCAGCCCACAGGGAACTGAAGCTTTCTTT.

This clonotype turned up a few times. The CDR3, as DNA: TGTGCCAGCAGCCCCTTTCTCGGGGGAGGGAAAGAGACCCAGTACTTC. Its protein is CASSPFLGGGKETQYF. The chain carries TRBV7-8 and TRBJ2-5, with 7 positions matching TRBD2. The CDR3 spans 16 residues. CDR1 is SGHVS and CDR2 is FQNEAQ in the germline V gene. V gave up 5 bases and J gave up 3 bases; unmatched junction bases: 12.

The table lists this clonotype with a few counts. The chain employs TRBV9 and TRBJ1-2; D gene ambiguous. The CDR3 contains 16 residues. The V end lost 0 bases, the J end lost 3 bases, and 15 bases lay between the germline ends. CDR1 is SGDLS, CDR2 YYNGEE, per germline. In nucleotides, the CDR3 is TGTGCCAGCAGCGTAGGAGAAGGAGGATTCGACTATGGCTACACCTTC. Translated, it gives CASSVGEGGFDYGYTF.

This clonotype was recorded once. The chain recombines TRBV2 with TRBJ2-3, with no clear D. CDR3 size: 16 residues. V lost 2 bases and J 5 bases, leaving 17 bases between the germline ends. Germline V gene lookup returns CDR1 SNHLY and CDR2 FYNNEI. CDR3 DNA: TGTGCCAGCAGTGAATATCGGACGGCGGCACAAGATACGCAGTATTTT. Translating gives CASSEYRTAAQDTQYF.

This clonotype appeared a few times. The chain recombines TRBV20-1 with TRBJ1-6; 7 bases match TRBD1. Germline CDR1 is DFQATT and CDR2 is SNEGSKA (reference sequence). This CDR3 spans 14 amino acids. The junction had 13 bases not matched to a gene; V was cut back by 4 bases and J by 13 bases. CDR3 nucleotide sequence: TGCAGTGCTAAACGGGCAGGGGGTGGTTGGCCCCTCCACTTT. Its protein is CSAKRAGGGWPLHF.

V and J are TRBV20-1 and TRBJ1-1, with 10 bases identical to TRBD1. Germline V gives CDR1 DFQATT, CDR2 SNEGSKA (reference sequence). The CDR3 is made up of 16 amino acids. Trimming at V came to 5 bases and at J to 3 bases, leaving 12 bases not matched to a gene. This CDR3 is CSALDRGRAVDTEAFF. The DNA of the CDR3 is TGCAGTGCTCTTGACAGGGGGCGCGCCGTGGACACTGAAGCTTTCTTT.

The chain uses TRBV4-3 and TRBJ2-3; tentatively, D is TRBD2 (6 bases). Germline V gene data show CDR1 as LGHNA and CDR2 as YSLEER. V lost 5 bases and J lost 6, with 6 bases in between. CDR3 length equals 11 residues. The CDR3 DNA follows: TGCGCCAGCAGCGGGGGGGATACGCAGTATTTT. Translation: CASSGGDTQYF.

This clonotype showed up many times. This sequence joins TRBV7-2 and TRBJ2-1; D is possibly TRBD2 (6 bases). Per the germline V gene, CDR1 is SGHTA and CDR2 is FQGNSA. V lost 1 base and J 0 bases, leaving 16 bases between the germline ends. The CDR3 covers 18 residues. CDR3 sequence: CASSLGRGLVSSYNEQFF. CDR3 sequence (DNA): TGTGCCAGCAGCTTAGGGCGGGGTTTGGTGAGCTCCTACAATGAGCAGTTCTTC.

This clonotype turned up a few times. V gene TRBV4-3 combines with J gene TRBJ2-3; 9 bases fit TRBD1. The germline CDR1 and CDR2 sequences are LGHNA and YSLEER. The CDR3 runs 15 residues. Trimming took 4 bases from V and 3 from J; bases not matched to a gene: 5. This CDR3 reads CASSPRQGVTDTQYF. CDR3 nucleotides: TGCGCCAGCAGCCCCCGACAGGGGGTAACAGATACGCAGTATTTT.

The chain employs TRBV28 and TRBJ2-3; 9 positions match TRBD2. Losses at the gene ends were 7 bases for V and 7 bases for J; bases not matched to a gene: 15. The V gene's germline CDR1 is MDHEN and CDR2 SYDVKM. The CDR3 runs to 16 residues. This chain's CDR3 is CASNQTPGTSLNTQYF. The CDR3 DNA follows: TGTGCCAGCAACCAAACCCCCGGGACTAGCTTGAATACGCAGTATTTT.

This clonotype was detected a few times. V gene TRBV13 combines with J gene TRBJ2-7; D gene ambiguous. The germline V gene encodes CDR1 PRHDT and CDR2 FYEKMQ (reference sequence). V shed 5 bases and J shed 2 bases, with 10 bases lying between them. This CDR3 comprises 13 residues. Written as DNA, the CDR3 is TGTGCCAGCAGCCCCCCGGGCCCCTACGAGCAGTACTTC. Translating gives CASSPPGPYEQYF.

The genes are TRBV20-1 and TRBJ2-2; D is perhaps TRBD1 or TRBD2 (6 bases each). The CDR3 length is 14 residues. V shed 5 bases and J shed 4 bases, with 14 bases lying between them. The germline V gene encodes CDR1 DFQATT and CDR2 SNEGSKA (reference sequence). The CDR3 sequence is CSAWGLASTGELFF. The CDR3 region has the DNA TGCAGTGCTTGGGGGCTAGCGAGCACCGGGGAGCTGTTTTTT.

This chain uses TRBV29-1 with TRBJ2-5; D is unclear. Germline V lookup: CDR1 SQVTM, CDR2 ANQGSEA. V was pared by 4 bases and J by 4 bases, with 4 bases between. This CDR3 is 10 amino acids long. The CDR3 reads CSVVRETQYF. The CDR3 DNA is TGCAGCGTTGTGAGAGAGACCCAGTACTTC.

This clonotype came up many times. The chain combines TRBV12-3 or TRBV12-4 with TRBJ2-1; D is unclear. Trimming stripped 2 bases from V and 0 bases from J, with 5 bases between. The CDR3 has 14 residues. The CDR3 loop reads CASSLRSSYNEQFF. Written as DNA, the CDR3 is TGTGCCAGCAGTTTACGTAGCTCCTACAATGAGCAGTTCTTC.

This clonotype occurred a few times. The rearrangement joins TRBV28 to TRBJ2-7, with D hard to call. CDR1 is MDHEN, CDR2 SYDVKM, per germline. Trimming took off 3 bases at V and 2 bases at J, with 8 bases between the two ends. The CDR3 sequence is 13 residues long. The CDR3 sequence: CASSFAGTYEQYF. The CDR3 DNA reads as TGTGCCAGCAGTTTCGCCGGAACCTACGAGCAGTACTTC.